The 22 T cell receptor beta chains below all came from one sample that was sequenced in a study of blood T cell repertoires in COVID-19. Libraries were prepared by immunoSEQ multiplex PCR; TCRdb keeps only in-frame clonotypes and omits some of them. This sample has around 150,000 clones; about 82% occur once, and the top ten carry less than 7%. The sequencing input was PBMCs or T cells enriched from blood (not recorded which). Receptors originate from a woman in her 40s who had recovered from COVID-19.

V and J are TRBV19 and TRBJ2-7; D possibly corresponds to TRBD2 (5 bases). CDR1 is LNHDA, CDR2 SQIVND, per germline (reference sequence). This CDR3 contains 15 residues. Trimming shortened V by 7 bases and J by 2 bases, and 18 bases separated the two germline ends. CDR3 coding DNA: TGTGCCAGTACCCCAACGGGGTCTCCCCCCTACGAGCAGTACTTC. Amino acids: CASTPTGSPPYEQYF.

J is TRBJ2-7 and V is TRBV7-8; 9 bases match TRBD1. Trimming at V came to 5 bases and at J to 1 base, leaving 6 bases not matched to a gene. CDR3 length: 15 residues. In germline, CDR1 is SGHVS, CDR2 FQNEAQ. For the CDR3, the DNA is TGTGCCAGCAGCCAGGCGGGACAGGGATCCTACGAGCAGTACTTC. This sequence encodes CASSQAGQGSYEQYF.

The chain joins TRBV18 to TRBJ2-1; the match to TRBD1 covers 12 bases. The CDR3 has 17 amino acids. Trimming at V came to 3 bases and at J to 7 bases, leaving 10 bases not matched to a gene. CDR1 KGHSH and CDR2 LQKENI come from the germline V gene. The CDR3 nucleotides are TGTGCCAGCTCACCGCCTTCCGGGACAGGGGGCGGAAATGAGCAGTTCTTC. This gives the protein CASSPPSGTGGGNEQFF.

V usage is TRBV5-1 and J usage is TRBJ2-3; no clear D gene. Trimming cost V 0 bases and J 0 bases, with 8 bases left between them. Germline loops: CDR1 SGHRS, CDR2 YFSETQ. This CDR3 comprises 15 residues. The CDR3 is CASSLASGSTDTQYF. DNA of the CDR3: TGCGCCAGCAGCTTGGCATCAGGTAGCACAGATACGCAGTATTTT.

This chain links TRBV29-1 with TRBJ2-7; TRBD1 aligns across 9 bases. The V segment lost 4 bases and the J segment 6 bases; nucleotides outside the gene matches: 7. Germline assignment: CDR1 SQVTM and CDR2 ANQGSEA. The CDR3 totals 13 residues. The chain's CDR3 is CSVVGTGSSEQYF. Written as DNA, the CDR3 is TGCAGCGTTGTGGGGACAGGGAGTAGCGAGCAGTACTTC.

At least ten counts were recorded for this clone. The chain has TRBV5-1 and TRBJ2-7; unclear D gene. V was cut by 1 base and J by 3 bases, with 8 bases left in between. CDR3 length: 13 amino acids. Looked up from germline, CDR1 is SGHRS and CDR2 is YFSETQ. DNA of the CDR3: TGCGCCAGCAGCTTGATTCTAGACTACGAGCAGTACTTC. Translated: CASSLILDYEQYF.

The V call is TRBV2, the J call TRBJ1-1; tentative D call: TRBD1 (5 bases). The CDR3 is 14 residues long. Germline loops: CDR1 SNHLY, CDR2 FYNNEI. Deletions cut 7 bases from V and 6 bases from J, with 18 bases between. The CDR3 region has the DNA TGTGCCAGCACCAGTGGGGCGGCGGGGTCTGAAGCTTTCTTT. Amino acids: CASTSGAAGSEAFF.

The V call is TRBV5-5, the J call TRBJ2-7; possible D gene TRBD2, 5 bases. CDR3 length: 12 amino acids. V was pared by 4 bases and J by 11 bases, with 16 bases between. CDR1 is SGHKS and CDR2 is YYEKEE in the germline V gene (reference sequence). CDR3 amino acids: CASSQDLMSKYF. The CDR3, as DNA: TGTGCCAGCAGCCAGGACTTAATGTCCAAGTACTTC.

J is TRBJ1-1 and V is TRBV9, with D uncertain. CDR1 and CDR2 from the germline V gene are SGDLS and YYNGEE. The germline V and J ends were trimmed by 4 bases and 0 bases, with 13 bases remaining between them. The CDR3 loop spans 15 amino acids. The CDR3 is CASSSTPGLNTEAFF. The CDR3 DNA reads TGTGCCAGCAGCTCCACCCCGGGGTTGAACACTGAAGCTTTCTTT.

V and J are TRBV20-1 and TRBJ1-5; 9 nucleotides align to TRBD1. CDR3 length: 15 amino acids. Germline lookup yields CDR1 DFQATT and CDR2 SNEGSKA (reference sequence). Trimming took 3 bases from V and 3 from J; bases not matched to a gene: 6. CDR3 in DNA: TGCAGTGCTAGTCGGGACAGGGTGGCCAATCAGCCCCAGCATTTT. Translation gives CSASRDRVANQPQHF.

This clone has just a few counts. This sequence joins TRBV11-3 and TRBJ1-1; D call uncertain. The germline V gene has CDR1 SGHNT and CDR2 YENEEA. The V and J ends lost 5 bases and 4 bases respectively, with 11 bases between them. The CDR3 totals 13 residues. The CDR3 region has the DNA TGTGCCAGCAGCCCCGGGGTCGGCACTGAAGCTTTCTTT. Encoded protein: CASSPGVGTEAFF. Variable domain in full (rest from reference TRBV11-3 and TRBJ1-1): EAGVVQSPRYKIIEKKQPVAFWCNPISGHNTLYWYLQNLGQGPELLIRYENEEAVDDSQLPKDRFSAERLKGVDSTLKIQPAELGDSAVYLCASSPGVGTEAFFGQGTRLTVV.

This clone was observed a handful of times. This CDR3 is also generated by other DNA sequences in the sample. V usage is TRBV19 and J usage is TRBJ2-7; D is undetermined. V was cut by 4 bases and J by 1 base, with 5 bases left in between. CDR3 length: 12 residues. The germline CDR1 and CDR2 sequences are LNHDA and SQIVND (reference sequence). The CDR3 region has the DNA TGTGCCAGTAGTACAGGATCCTACGAGCAGTACTTC. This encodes CASSTGSYEQYF.

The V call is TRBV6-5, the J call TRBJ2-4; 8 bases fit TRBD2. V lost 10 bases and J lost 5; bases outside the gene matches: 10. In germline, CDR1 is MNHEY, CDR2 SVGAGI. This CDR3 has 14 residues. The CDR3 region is CATRVDGGENIQYF. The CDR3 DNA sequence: TGTGCCACGCGGGTTGACGGGGGGGAAAACATTCAGTACTTC.

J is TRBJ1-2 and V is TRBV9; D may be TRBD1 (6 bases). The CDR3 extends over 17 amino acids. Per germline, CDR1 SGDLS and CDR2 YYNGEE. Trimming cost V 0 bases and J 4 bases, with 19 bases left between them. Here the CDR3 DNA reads TGTGCCAGCAGCGTAGGTCCAGGGGTTGAATCGGGCTATGGCTACACCTTC. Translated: CASSVGPGVESGYGYTF.

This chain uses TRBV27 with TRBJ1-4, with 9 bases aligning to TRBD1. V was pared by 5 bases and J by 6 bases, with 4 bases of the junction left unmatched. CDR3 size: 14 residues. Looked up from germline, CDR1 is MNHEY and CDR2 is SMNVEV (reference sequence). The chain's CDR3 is CASSMTGGHEKLFF. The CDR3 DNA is TGTGCCAGCAGTATGACAGGGGGACATGAAAAACTGTTTTTT. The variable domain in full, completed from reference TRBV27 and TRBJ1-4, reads EAQVTQNPRYLITVTGKKLTVTCSQNMNHEYMSWYRQDPGLGLRQIYYSMNVEVTDKGDVPEGYKVSRKEKRNFPLILESPSPNQTSLYFCASSMTGGHEKLFFGSGTQLSVL.

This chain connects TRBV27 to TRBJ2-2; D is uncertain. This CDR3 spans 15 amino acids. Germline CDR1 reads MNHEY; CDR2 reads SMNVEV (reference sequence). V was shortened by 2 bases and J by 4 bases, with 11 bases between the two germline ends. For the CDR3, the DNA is TGTGCCAGCAGTTTAAAGCCGACGGGCACCGGGGAGCTGTTTTTT. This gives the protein CASSLKPTGTGELFF.

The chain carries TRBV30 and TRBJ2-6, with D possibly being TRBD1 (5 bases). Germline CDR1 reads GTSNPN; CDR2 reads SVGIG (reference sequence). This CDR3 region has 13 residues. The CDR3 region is CATDSSGANVLTF. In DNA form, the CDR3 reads TGTGCTACCGACAGCTCTGGGGCCAACGTCCTGACTTTC. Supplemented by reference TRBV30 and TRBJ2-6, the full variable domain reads SQTIHQWPATLVQPVGSPLSLECTVEGTSNPNLYWYRQAAGRGLQLLFYSVGIGQISSEVPQNLSASRPQDRQFILSSKKLLLSDSGFYLCATDSSGANVLTFGAGSRLTVL.

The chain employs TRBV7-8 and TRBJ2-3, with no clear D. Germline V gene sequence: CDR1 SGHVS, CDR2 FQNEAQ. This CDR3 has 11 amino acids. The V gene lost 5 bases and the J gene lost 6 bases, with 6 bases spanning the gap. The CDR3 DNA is TGTGCCAGCAGCCCCTATGATACGCAGTATTTT. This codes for CASSPYDTQYF.

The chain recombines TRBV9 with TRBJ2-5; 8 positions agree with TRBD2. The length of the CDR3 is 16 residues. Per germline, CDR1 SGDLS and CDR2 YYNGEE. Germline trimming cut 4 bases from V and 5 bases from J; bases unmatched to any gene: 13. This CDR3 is CASSPPGSGNGETQYF. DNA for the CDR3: TGTGCCAGCAGCCCCCCGGGTAGCGGGAACGGGGAGACCCAGTACTTC. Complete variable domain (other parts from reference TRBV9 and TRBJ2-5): DSGVTQTPKHLITATGQRVTLRCSPRSGDLSVYWYQQSLDQGLQFLIQYYNGEERAKGNILERFSAQQFPDLHSELNLSSLELGDSALYFCASSPPGSGNGETQYFGPGTRLLVL.

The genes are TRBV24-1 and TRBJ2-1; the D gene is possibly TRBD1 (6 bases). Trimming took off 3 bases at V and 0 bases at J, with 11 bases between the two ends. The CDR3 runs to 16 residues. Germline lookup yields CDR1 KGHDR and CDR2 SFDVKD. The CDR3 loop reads CATSDPDRSSYNEQFF. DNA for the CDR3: TGTGCCACCAGTGATCCCGACAGGAGCTCCTACAATGAGCAGTTCTTC.

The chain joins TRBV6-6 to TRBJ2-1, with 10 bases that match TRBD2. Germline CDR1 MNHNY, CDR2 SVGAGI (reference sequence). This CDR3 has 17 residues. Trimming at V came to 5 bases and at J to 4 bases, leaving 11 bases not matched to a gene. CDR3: CASSPGVGTSVYNEQFF. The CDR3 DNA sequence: TGTGCCAGCAGTCCGGGAGTGGGGACTAGCGTTTACAATGAGCAGTTCTTC.

The CDR3 region has the DNA TGTGCCAGCAGCGCTATAACCAATGAGCAGTTCTTC. Encoded protein: CASSAITNEQFF. The chain combines TRBV9 with TRBJ2-1; no clear D. Germline CDR1 is SGDLS and CDR2 is YYNGEE. Trimming shortened V by 3 bases and J by 6 bases, and 7 bases separated the two germline ends. This CDR3 comprises 12 residues.